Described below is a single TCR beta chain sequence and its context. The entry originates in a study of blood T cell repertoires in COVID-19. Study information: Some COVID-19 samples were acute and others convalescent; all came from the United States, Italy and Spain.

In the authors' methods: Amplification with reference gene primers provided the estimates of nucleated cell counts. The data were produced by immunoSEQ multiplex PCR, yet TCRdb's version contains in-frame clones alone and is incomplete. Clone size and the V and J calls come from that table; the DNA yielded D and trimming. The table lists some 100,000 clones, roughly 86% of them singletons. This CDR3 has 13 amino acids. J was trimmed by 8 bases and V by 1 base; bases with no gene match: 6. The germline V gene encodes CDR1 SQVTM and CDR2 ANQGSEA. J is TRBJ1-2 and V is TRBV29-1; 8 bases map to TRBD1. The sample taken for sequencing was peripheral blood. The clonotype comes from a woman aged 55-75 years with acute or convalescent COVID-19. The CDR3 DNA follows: TGCAGCGTTGAAGCCACAGGGGGTCGAGGCTACACCTTC. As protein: CSVEATGGRGYTF.